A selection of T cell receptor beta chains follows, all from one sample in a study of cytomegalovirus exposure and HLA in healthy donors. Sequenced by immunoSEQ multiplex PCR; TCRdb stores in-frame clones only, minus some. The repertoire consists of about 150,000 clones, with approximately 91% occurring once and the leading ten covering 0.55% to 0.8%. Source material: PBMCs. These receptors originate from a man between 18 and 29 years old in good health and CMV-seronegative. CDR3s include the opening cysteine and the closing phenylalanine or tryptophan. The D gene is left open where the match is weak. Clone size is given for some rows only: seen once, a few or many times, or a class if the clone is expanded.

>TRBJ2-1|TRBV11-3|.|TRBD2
CASSYETSGSSYNEQFF
TGTGCCAGCAGCTATGAAACTAGCGGGAGCTCCTACAATGAGCAGTTCTTC
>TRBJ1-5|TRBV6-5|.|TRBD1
CASSYSQGFQPQHF
TGTGCCAGCAGTTACTCACAGGGGTTTCAGCCCCAGCATTTT
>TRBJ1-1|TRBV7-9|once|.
CASSTQGGTEAFF
TGTGCCAGCAGCACCCAGGGTGGCACTGAAGCTTTCTTT
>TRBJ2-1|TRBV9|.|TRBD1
CASSAPFGQGLTTNNEQFF
TGTGCCAGCAGCGCCCCTTTTGGACAGGGATTGACTACTAACAATGAGCAGTTCTTC
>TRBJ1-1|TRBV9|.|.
CASSVGQPQGEAFF
TGTGCCAGCAGCGTAGGACAGCCGCAGGGTGAAGCTTTCTTT
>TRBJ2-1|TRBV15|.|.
CATSTKQGGSYNEQFF
TGTGCCACCAGCACCAAACAGGGTGGATCCTACAATGAGCAGTTCTTC
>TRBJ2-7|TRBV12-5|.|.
CASGLSLYEQYF
TGTGCTAGTGGTTTATCTCTCTACGAGCAGTACTTC
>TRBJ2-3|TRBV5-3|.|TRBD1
CARSCGSGQYTDTQYF
TGTGCCAGAAGCTGCGGCTCGGGACAGTACACAGATACGCAGTATTTT
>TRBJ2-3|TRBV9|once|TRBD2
CASSVAASGASTDTQYF
TGTGCCAGCAGCGTAGCGGCTAGCGGGGCAAGCACAGATACGCAGTATTTT
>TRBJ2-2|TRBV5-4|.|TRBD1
CASSLGGQGPGRELFF
TGTGCCAGCAGCTTGGGGGGACAGGGGCCCGGTAGGGAGCTGTTTTTT
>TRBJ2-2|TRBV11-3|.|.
CASSLGQGNTGELFF
TGTGCCAGCAGCTTAGGGCAGGGGAACACCGGGGAGCTGTTTTTT
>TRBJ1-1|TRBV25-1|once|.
CASSEYSGTGPEAFF
TGTGCCAGCAGTGAATATTCGGGTACAGGCCCAGAAGCTTTCTTT
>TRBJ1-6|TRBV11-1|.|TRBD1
CASSRTGSAMSPLHF
TGTGCCAGCAGTCGGACAGGGTCAGCGATGTCACCCCTCCACTTT
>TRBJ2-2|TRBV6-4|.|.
CASSRIAAGELFF
TGTGCCAGCAGCCGAATAGCGGCCGGGGAGCTGTTTTTT
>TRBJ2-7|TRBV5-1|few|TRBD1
CASSRRDSTGEQYF
TGCGCCAGCAGCCGAAGGGACAGTACGGGGGAGCAGTACTTC
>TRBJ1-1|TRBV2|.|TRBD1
CASSVGTANTEAFF
TGTGCCAGCAGTGTTGGGACAGCGAACACTGAAGCTTTCTTT
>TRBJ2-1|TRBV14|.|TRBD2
CASSQGRSFQGLASGATTYNEQFF
TGTGCCAGCAGCCAAGGAAGGAGTTTCCAGGGTCTGGCTAGCGGGGCCACGACGTACAATGAGCAGTTCTTC
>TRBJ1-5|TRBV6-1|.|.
CASINRLSNQPQHF
TGTGCCAGCATTAACCGACTTAGCAATCAGCCCCAGCATTTT
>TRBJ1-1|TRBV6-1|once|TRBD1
CASSDAGQMNTEAFF
TGTGCCAGCAGTGATGCGGGACAGATGAACACTGAAGCTTTCTTT
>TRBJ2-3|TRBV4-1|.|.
CASSQATGEATDTQYF
TGCGCCAGCAGCCAAGCCACAGGGGAGGCCACAGATACGCAGTATTTT
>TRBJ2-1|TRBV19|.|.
CASSMGRGGRNEQFF
TGTGCCAGTAGTATGGGAAGGGGGGGGCGGAATGAGCAGTTCTTC
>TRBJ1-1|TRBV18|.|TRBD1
CASSRTGWGIGKSEAFF
TGTGCCAGCTCACGGACAGGGTGGGGTATTGGAAAGTCTGAAGCTTTCTTT
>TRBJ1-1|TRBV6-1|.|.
CASSESAERAFF
TGTGCCAGCAGTGAATCTGCCGAACGGGCTTTCTTT
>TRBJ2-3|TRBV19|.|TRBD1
CASSIADRGTQYF
TGTGCCAGTAGTATAGCGGACAGGGGTACGCAGTATTTT
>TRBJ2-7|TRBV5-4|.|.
CASSLGRGFNEQYF
TGTGCCAGCAGCTTGGGGCGGGGTTTCAACGAGCAGTACTTC
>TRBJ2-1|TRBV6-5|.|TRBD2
CASTSSGTNYNEQFF
TGTGCCAGCACCTCCAGCGGGACCAATTACAATGAGCAGTTCTTC
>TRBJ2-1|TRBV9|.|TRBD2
CASSGNQGLAGSYNEQFF
TGTGCCAGCAGCGGTAACCAGGGACTAGCGGGATCCTACAATGAGCAGTTCTTC
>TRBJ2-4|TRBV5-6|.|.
CASSSLVGGAKNIQYF
TGTGCCAGCAGCTCCCTCGTCGGGGGAGCCAAAAACATTCAGTACTTC
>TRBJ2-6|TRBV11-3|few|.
CASSPGRANVLTF
TGTGCCAGCAGCCCCGGTAGGGCCAACGTCCTGACTTTC
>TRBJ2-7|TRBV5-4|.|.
CASSTQGYEQYF
TGTGCCAGCAGCACACAGGGCTACGAGCAGTACTTC
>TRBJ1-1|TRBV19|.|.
CASSIDMNTEAFF
TGTGCCAGTAGTATCGACATGAACACTGAAGCTTTCTTT
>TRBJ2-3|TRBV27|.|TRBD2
CASRLLAGATDTQYF
TGTGCCAGCAGATTACTAGCGGGGGCCACAGATACGCAGTATTTT
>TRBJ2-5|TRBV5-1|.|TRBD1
CASSSGQAAETQYF
TGCGCCAGCAGCTCCGGACAGGCGGCAGAGACCCAGTACTTC
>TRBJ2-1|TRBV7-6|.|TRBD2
CASSSPGGNEQFF
TGTGCCAGCAGCTCCCCCGGGGGGAATGAGCAGTTCTTC
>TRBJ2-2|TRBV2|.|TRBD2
CASRLGTSGRYTGELFF
TGTGCCAGCAGGTTAGGGACTAGCGGGAGATATACCGGGGAGCTGTTTTTT
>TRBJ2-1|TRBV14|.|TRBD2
CASSSLAGLASTARGNEQFF
TGTGCCAGCAGCTCACTAGCGGGGCTGGCGAGTACGGCAAGGGGCAATGAGCAGTTCTTC
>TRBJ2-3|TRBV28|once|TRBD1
CASSFSGQGVDTQYF
TGTGCCAGCAGTTTTTCGGGACAGGGGGTAGATACGCAGTATTTT
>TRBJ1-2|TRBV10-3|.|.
CAISDEGYGYTF
TGTGCCATCAGTGACGAGGGTTATGGCTACACCTTC
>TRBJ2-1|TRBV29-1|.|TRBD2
CSVDSGGSWNEQFF
TGCAGCGTTGATAGCGGGGGGTCTTGGAATGAGCAGTTCTTC
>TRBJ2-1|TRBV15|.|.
CATSSPVYNEQFF
TGTGCCACCAGCAGTCCGGTGTACAATGAGCAGTTCTTC
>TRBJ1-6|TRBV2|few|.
CASSEQGILSPLHF
TGTGCCAGCAGTGAACAGGGAATCCTTTCACCCCTCCACTTT
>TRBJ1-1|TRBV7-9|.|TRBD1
CASRRTGGDTEAFF
TGTGCCAGCAGACGCACAGGGGGGGACACTGAAGCTTTCTTT
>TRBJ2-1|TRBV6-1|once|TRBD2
CASSELAGGWYNEQFF
TGTGCCAGCAGTGAATTAGCGGGAGGGTGGTACAATGAGCAGTTCTTC
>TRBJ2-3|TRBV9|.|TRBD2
CASSPEAGGHDTQYF
TGTGCCAGCAGCCCTGAGGCGGGGGGCCATGATACGCAGTATTTT
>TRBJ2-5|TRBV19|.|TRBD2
CASSRLASIVETQYF
TGTGCCAGTAGTAGACTAGCGAGCATTGTGGAGACCCAGTACTTC
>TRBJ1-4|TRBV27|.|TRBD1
CASSTRGRLGEKLFF
TGTGCCAGCAGTACCAGGGGGCGCCTAGGTGAAAAACTGTTTTTT
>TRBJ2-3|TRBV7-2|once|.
CASRMGGDTQYF
TGTGCCAGCCGGATGGGGGGAGATACGCAGTATTTT
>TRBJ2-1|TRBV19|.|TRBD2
CASSTGLAGVVNEQFF
TGTGCCAGTAGTACCGGACTAGCGGGAGTGGTCAATGAGCAGTTCTTC
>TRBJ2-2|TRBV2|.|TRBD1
CASRETGIGTGELFF
TGTGCCAGCAGAGAGACAGGGATCGGGACCGGGGAGCTGTTTTTT
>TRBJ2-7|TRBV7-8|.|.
CASSLGGGGYEQYF
TGTGCCAGCAGCTTAGGTGGGGGAGGCTACGAGCAGTACTTC
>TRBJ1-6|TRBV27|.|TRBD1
CASSSQGAAYNSPLHF
TGTGCCAGCAGTTCACAGGGGGCTGCCTATAATTCACCCCTCCACTTT
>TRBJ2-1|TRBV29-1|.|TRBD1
CSVGGQNEQFF
TGCAGCGTTGGGGGACAGAATGAGCAGTTCTTC